Following are 23 T cell receptor beta chains from one sample sequenced in a study of regulatory T cells in long-lasting Graves disease. Regarding time point: newly diagnosed GD, antithyroid drugs for less than 3 months. Researchers made the TCR library from RNA that was extracted from PBMCs. Construction of the TCR beta libraries employed iRepertoire HTBI primers in conjunction with Arm-PCR of CDR3 regions. TCRdb itself ran the multiplex PCR reads through MiXCR, one entry per CDR3 protein. The sample has 390,000 or so distinct CDR3 sequences; about 12% are singletons. The data were also submitted as part of a second study, on T cells in Graves' hyperthyroidism and ophthalmopathy.

Sequencing used peripheral blood mononuclear cells (PBMCs), obtained at new diagnosis, from a patient treated with antithyroid drugs. All receptors derive from a woman aged 18-29 years with Graves disease.

The rearrangement joins TRBV12-3 or TRBV12-4 to TRBJ1-6; tentatively, D is TRBD1 (6 bases). This CDR3 has 14 amino acids. V lost 6 bases and J 8 bases, leaving 14 bases between the germline ends. The CDR3 coding sequence is TGTGCCAGCAGAAGATGGACAGATTATTCACCCCTCCACTTT. This sequence encodes CASRRWTDYSPLHF.

This clonotype was counted many times. This chain joins TRBV12-3 or TRBV12-4 and TRBJ1-5; D remains unclear. Between the trimmed V and J ends, which lost 3 bases and 7 bases, there was a span of 19 bases. There are 16 residues in the CDR3. For the CDR3, the DNA is TGTGCCAGCAGTTTGGGCCTTAGGTTGGTAAGGCAGCCCCAGCATTTT. Amino acid sequence: CASSLGLRLVRQPQHF.

This clonotype showed up many times. In DNA, the CDR3 is TGTGCCAGTAGTATAGCGGCGACAGGGGCCTACAATGAGCAGTTCTTC. This encodes CASSIAATGAYNEQFF. The rearrangement uses TRBV19 and TRBJ2-1; TRBD1 aligns across 8 bases. CDR1 LNHDA and CDR2 SQIVND come from the germline V gene (reference sequence). This CDR3 is built from 16 residues. Trimming cost V 1 base and J 2 bases; bases outside gene matches: 4. Filled out from reference TRBV19 and TRBJ2-1, the complete variable domain reads DGGITQSPKYLFRKEGQNVTLSCEQNLNHDAMYWYRQDPGQGLRLIYYSQIVNDFQKGDIAEGYSVSREKKESFPLTVTSAQKNPTAFYLCASSIAATGAYNEQFFGPGTRLTVL.

This clonotype was detected ten times or more. This rearrangement joins TRBV15 to TRBJ2-7; the match to TRBD2 covers 14 bases. After removal of 0 bases from V and 2 bases from J, the junction contained 18 bases not matched to a gene. CDR1 and CDR2 (germline): LNHNV, YYDKDF (reference sequence). The CDR3 runs to 22 residues. The CDR3 bases are TGTGCCACCAGCAGAGATCCCCGGAGACTAGCGGGAGGGACCACTCTCACCTACGAGCAGTACTTC. Translating gives CATSRDPRRLAGGTTLTYEQYF.

This clonotype was seen ten or more times. V is TRBV2 and J is TRBJ2-3; TRBD2 is a possible D gene (6 bases). Trimming cost V 2 bases and J 4 bases, with 13 bases left between them. The CDR3 sequence is 15 residues long. The V gene's germline CDR1 is SNHLY and CDR2 FYNNEI. This CDR3 is CASSENSREADTQYF. CDR3 bases: TGTGCCAGCAGTGAAAATAGCAGGGAGGCAGATACGCAGTATTTT.

In its sample, this clonotype was seen many times. The CDR3 here is CASSITSGGLFEQFF. For the CDR3, the DNA is TGTGCCAGTAGTATTACTTCGGGGGGGCTCTTTGAGCAGTTCTTC. The V gene is TRBV19, the J gene TRBJ2-1; 8 bases fit TRBD2. This CDR3 has 15 residues. The J segment lost 9 bases and the V segment lost 3 bases, leaving 10 bases of the junction unmatched. CDR1 LNHDA and CDR2 SQIVND come from the germline V gene (reference sequence).

This clonotype was counted ten times or more. The rearrangement uses TRBV12-3 or TRBV12-4 and TRBJ2-1; D possibly corresponds to TRBD2 (6 bases). The CDR3 is 15 residues long. V was trimmed by 7 bases and J by 4 bases, leaving 17 bases between them. The CDR3 DNA is TGTGCCAGCACTCCGTGGGGACTCCTATACAATGAGCAGTTCTTC. Amino acids: CASTPWGLLYNEQFF.

This clonotype has just a few counts. In this CDR3 the conserved last residue, phenylalanine or tryptophan, is missing, so a read error is likely. The chain is built from TRBV7-9 and TRBJ2-1; no firm D call. The CDR3 loop spans 13 amino acids. Germline assignment: CDR1 SEHNR and CDR2 FQNEAQ (reference sequence). In DNA, the CDR3 is TGTGCCAGCCGAAAATTCACCAACAATAAGCAGTTCTCC. This sequence encodes CASRKFTNNKQFS.

This chain joins TRBV9 and TRBJ2-3, with 9 bases matching TRBD2. The V and J ends lost 7 bases and 0 bases, in that order; junction bases with no gene match: 9. Germline CDR1 reads SGDLS; CDR2 reads YYNGEE. The CDR3 is 16 amino acids. CDR3 nucleotides: TGTGCCAGCGGAAGCCCGACTAGCGGTAGCACAGATACGCAGTATTTT. Protein: CASGSPTSGSTDTQYF.

About this clonotype: The junction shows a germline mismatch at one end, possibly a read error. The rearrangement links TRBV20-1 to TRBJ2-1, with 8 positions matching TRBD1. The CDR3 runs to 14 residues. CDR1 is DFQATT, CDR2 SNEGSKA, per germline (reference sequence). The CDR3 nucleotides read TGCAGTGCTGAGGGACAGGTCTCCTACAATGAGCAGGTCTTC. Translation: CSAEGQVSYNEQVF.

This clonotype was counted ten times or more. The rearrangement uses TRBV7-8 and TRBJ2-3; TRBD2 matches at 8 bases. This CDR3 comprises 19 residues. Germline-derived CDR1 and CDR2 are SGHVS and FQNEAQ. V shed 0 bases, J shed 0 bases, and the junction held 11 bases outside the gene matches. The CDR3 region is CASSLARGARLTSTDTQYF. In DNA, the CDR3 is TGTGCCAGCAGCTTAGCGCGGGGGGCCAGGTTGACTAGCACAGATACGCAGTATTTT.

This clonotype was detected ten times or more. The V call is TRBV12-3 or TRBV12-4, the J call TRBJ2-5, with D perhaps TRBD1 or TRBD2 (5 bases each). CDR3 length equals 18 residues. The V end was cut by 4 bases, the J end by 0 bases, with 21 bases between. The CDR3 sequence is CASSSVGSGPPYQETQYF. The CDR3 bases are TGTGCCAGCAGTTCCGTAGGATCGGGACCGCCGTACCAAGAGACCCAGTACTTC.

V usage is TRBV24-1 and J usage is TRBJ2-7; 8 nucleotides align to TRBD1. Germline-derived CDR1 and CDR2 are KGHDR and SFDVKD. The CDR3 is 16 amino acids. Trimming at V came to 3 bases and at J to 0 bases, leaving 6 bases not matched to a gene. CDR3 sequence reads: CATSDPRTGSSYEQYF. In nucleotides, the CDR3 is TGTGCCACCAGTGATCCCAGGACAGGGAGCTCCTACGAGCAGTACTTC.

This clonotype appeared a few times. The chain joins TRBV19 to TRBJ1-2; a possible D gene is TRBD1 (6 bases). The CDR3 is 13 residues long. V lost 6 bases, J lost 6 bases, and 14 bases lay in between. CDR1 LNHDA and CDR2 SQIVND come from the germline V gene (reference sequence). The CDR3 loop reads CASSPLTGNGYTF. The CDR3 nucleotides read TGTGCCAGTAGCCCCCTCACAGGGAATGGCTACACCTTC. Combining the CDR3 with reference TRBV19 and TRBJ1-2 gives the whole variable domain DGGITQSPKYLFRKEGQNVTLSCEQNLNHDAMYWYRQDPGQGLRLIYYSQIVNDFQKGDIAEGYSVSREKKESFPLTVTSAQKNPTAFYLCASSPLTGNGYTFGSGTRLTVV.

This chain uses TRBV10-3 with TRBJ2-1; no firm D call. V lost 7 bases, J lost 6 bases, and 16 bases lay in between. The germline gives CDR1 ENHRY, CDR2 SYGVKD. CDR3 length: 14 amino acids. Here the CDR3 reads CAIKGSARSNEQFF. The CDR3 DNA sequence: TGTGCCATCAAAGGTTCTGCAAGAAGCAATGAGCAGTTCTTC.

This clonotype was recorded at least ten times. This rearrangement joins TRBV5-5 to TRBJ1-2; D possibly corresponds to TRBD1 (5 bases). The CDR3 covers 12 residues. Germline lookup yields CDR1 SGHKS and CDR2 YYEKEE (reference sequence). Trimming cost V 5 bases and J 8 bases, with 13 bases left between them. The CDR3 region has the DNA TGTGCCAGCAGGGCTGGGGGAAGCGGCTACACCTTC. Protein: CASRAGGSGYTF.

This clonotype was picked up a small number of times. This chain joins TRBV6-2 or TRBV6-3 and TRBJ2-3, with TRBD2 identical over 11 bases. V gave up 6 bases and J gave up 4 bases; unmatched junction bases: 9. Germline assignment: CDR1 MNHEY and CDR2 SVGEGT. This CDR3 region has 16 residues. The CDR3 loop reads CASSQTGTSGPDTQYF. CDR3 DNA sequence: TGTGCCAGCAGCCAAACCGGGACTAGCGGACCAGATACGCAGTATTTT.

This clonotype was seen many times. V is TRBV30 and J is TRBJ2-3; a possible D gene is TRBD1 (6 bases). CDR3 length equals 14 residues. Germline V gene data show CDR1 as GTSNPN and CDR2 as SVGIG (reference sequence). CDR3 amino acids: CALQQGHGTDTQYF. The CDR3 DNA is TGTGCTCTGCAACAGGGTCACGGCACAGATACGCAGTATTTT.

V usage is TRBV27 and J usage is TRBJ1-6; D uncertain. CDR3 length: 16 residues. Germline assignment: CDR1 MNHEY and CDR2 SMNVEV (reference sequence). Trimming pared 3 bases from V and 0 bases from J, leaving 9 bases between. The CDR3, as DNA: TGTGCCAGCAGTTTTAGGCAATTCTCCTATAATTCACCCCTCCACTTT. Translating gives CASSFRQFSYNSPLHF.

This clonotype appeared a few times. The chain employs TRBV15 and TRBJ1-2; D call uncertain. The CDR3 length is 16 residues. Trimming left V 0 bases short and J 5 bases short, with 16 bases between. The V gene's germline CDR1 is LNHNV and CDR2 YYDKDF (reference sequence). The CDR3 coding sequence is TGTGCCACCAGCAGAGAATATCCGGCAGAGGCTTATGGCTACACCTTC. This gives the protein CATSREYPAEAYGYTF.

In this sample, this clonotype turned up many times. The V gene is TRBV20-1, the J gene TRBJ2-7, with TRBD2 matching over 8 bases. This CDR3 has 13 amino acids. V shed 6 bases, J shed 3 bases, and the junction held 7 bases outside the gene matches. CDR1 and CDR2 from the germline V gene are DFQATT and SNEGSKA (reference sequence). In nucleotides, the CDR3 is TGCAGTGCACGGGGGGGGGTCGACTACGAGCAGTACGTC. Translated, it gives CSARGGVDYEQYV.

This clonotype was seen repeatedly, ten times or more. V usage is TRBV7-2 and J usage is TRBJ2-3; 8 bases line up with TRBD2. CDR3 length equals 16 residues. CDR1 and CDR2 (germline): SGHTA, FQGNSA. V was clipped by 8 bases and J by 4 bases; unmatched bases: 14. DNA of the CDR3: TGTGCCAGCGGCCAGTGGAGCGGGGGTAGGGCAGATACGCAGTATTTT. Amino acids: CASGQWSGGRADTQYF.

At least ten counts were recorded for this clonotype. The chain combines TRBV28 with TRBJ2-3; D perhaps matches TRBD1 (5 bases). Germline CDR1 and CDR2: MDHEN and SYDVKM. The CDR3 has 16 amino acids. V was trimmed by 6 bases and J by 2 bases, leaving 18 bases between them. CDR3 coding DNA: TGTGCCAGCAGCACCCAGGGCCCTCCCGCCACAGATACGCAGTATTTT. It yields the protein CASSTQGPPATDTQYF.